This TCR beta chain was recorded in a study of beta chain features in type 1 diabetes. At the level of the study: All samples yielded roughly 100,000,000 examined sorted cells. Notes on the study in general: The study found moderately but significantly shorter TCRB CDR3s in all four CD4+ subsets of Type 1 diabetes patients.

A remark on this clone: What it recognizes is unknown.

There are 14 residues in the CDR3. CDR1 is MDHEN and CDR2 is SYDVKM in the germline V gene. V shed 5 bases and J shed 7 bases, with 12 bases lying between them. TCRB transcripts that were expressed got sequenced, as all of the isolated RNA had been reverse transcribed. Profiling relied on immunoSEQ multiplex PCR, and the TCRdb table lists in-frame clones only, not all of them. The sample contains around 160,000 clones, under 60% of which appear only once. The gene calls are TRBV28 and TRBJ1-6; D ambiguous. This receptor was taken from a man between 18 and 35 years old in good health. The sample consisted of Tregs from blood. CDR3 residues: CASSALGWNSPLHF. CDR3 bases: TGTGCCAGCAGTGCCCTCGGGTGGAATTCACCCCTCCACTTT.